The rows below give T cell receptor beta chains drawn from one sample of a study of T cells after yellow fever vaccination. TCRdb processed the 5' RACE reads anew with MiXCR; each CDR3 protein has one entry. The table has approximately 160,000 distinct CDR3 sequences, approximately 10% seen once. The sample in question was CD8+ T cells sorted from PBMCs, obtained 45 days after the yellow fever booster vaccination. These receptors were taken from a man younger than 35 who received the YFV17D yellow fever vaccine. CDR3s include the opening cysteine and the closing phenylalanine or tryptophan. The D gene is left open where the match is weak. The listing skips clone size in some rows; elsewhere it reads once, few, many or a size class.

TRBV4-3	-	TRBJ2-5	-	TGCGCCAGCAGCCAAGGCTTCGGGGGGCCTATTCTAGAGACCCAGTACTTC	CASSQGFGGPILETQYF
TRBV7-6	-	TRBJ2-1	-	TGTGCCAGCAGCGACCAGGCTGGAGACAATGAGCAGTTCTTC	CASSDQAGDNEQFF
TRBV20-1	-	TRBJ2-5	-	TGCAGTGCTAGATCCGGGACATTTTCGACGGAGACCCAGTACTTC	CSARSGTFSTETQYF
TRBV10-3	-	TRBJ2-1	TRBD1	TGTGCCATCAGCACAGGGGGCGAGCCCTACAATGAGCAGTTCTTC	CAISTGGEPYNEQFF
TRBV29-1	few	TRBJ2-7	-	TGCAGCGTTGAAGATCTTCAGGTCCCCTACGAGCAGTACTTC	CSVEDLQVPYEQYF
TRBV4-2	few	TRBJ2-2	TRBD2	TGTGCCACCTCCCCGCTAGCGGGGGCCGAGACCGGGGAGCTGTTTTTT	CATSPLAGAETGELFF
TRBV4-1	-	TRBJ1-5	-	TGCGCCAGCAGTTCCCGGGCAGTGAGCAATCAGCCCCAGCATTTT	CASSSRAVSNQPQHF
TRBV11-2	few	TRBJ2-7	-	TGTGCCAGCAGCCCTCGGGACATGGGCTACGAGCAGTACTTC	CASSPRDMGYEQYF
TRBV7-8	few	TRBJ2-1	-	TGTGCCAGCAGCTTAGAAGAGGGAGTCGGGTACAATGAGCAGTTCTTC	CASSLEEGVGYNEQFF
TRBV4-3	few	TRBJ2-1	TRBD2	TGCGCCAGCAGCCAAGATAGCGGGGGGAATTCCAATGAGCAGTTCTTC	CASSQDSGGNSNEQFF
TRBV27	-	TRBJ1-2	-	TGTGCCAGCAGCGCGGACCTCGGGGGCTATGGCTACACCTTC	CASSADLGGYGYTF
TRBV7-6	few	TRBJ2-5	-	TGTGCCAGCAGCTTAGACATGGGCAAGGAGACCCAGTACTTC	CASSLDMGKETQYF
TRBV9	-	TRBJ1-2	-	TGTGCCAGCAGCGCCGGACAGATCGGCAACTATGGCTACACCTTC	CASSAGQIGNYGYTF
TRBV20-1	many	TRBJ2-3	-	TGCAGTGCACCTAGACAGATTTCTAGCACAGATACGCAGTATTTT	CSAPRQISSTDTQYF
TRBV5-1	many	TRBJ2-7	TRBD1	TGCGCCAGCAGCGAGGGGCAGGGGGTTCCCTACGAGCAGTACTTC	CASSEGQGVPYEQYF
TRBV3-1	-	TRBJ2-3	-	TGTGCCAGCAGCCAGGCGGGACGGGGAACAGATACGCAGTATTTT	CASSQAGRGTDTQYF
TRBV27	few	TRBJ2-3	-	TGTGCCAGCAGTTCCCCCTTCGGGGGCGCACCAGATACGCAGTATTTT	CASSSPFGGAPDTQYF
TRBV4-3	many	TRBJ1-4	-	TGCGCCAGCAGCCAAGAGGCGGAAGTCGGGGAAAAACTGTTTTTT	CASSQEAEVGEKLFF
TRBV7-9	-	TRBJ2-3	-	TGTGCCAGCAGCTCCGGTTTGGATACGCAGTATTTT	CASSSGLDTQYF
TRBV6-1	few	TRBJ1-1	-	TGTGCCAGCAGTGAAAGGAATCCCACTGAAGCTTTCTTT	CASSERNPTEAFF
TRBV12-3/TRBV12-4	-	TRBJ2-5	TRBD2	TGTGCCAGCAGTCCAAGCGGGGGGGAGACCCAGTACTTC	CASSPSGGETQYF
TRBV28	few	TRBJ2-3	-	TGTGCCAGCAGTTCCCCCGGCCAGGCGCAGTATTTT	CASSSPGQAQYF
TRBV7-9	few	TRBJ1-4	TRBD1	TGTGCCAGCAGCTTATTTGGTTCTGGACAGGAGGAAGAAAAACTGTTTTTT	CASSLFGSGQEEEKLFF
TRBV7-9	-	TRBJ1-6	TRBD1	TGTGCCAGCAGCTTGGCCGGGACAGGTGATTCACCCCTCCACTTT	CASSLAGTGDSPLHF
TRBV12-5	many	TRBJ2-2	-	TGTGCTAGTGGTCACCTCGGGGAGCTGTTTTTT	CASGHLGELFF
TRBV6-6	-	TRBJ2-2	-	TGTGCCAGCAGTTCCCTGGGAGGGGGAATCGGGGAGCTGTTTTTT	CASSSLGGGIGELFF
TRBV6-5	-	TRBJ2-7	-	TGTGCCAGCAGTTACTCAGGGTCCGGCTACGAGCAGTACTTC	CASSYSGSGYEQYF
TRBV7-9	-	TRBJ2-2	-	TGTGCCAGCAGCACCAGGGGGGGCCTGGAGCTGTTTTTT	CASSTRGGLELFF
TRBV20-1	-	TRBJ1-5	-	TGCAGTGCCCCAGCCCCCCAGGGGAGGTATCAGCCCCAGCATTTT	CSAPAPQGRYQPQHF
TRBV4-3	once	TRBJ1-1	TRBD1	TGCGCCAGCAGCCAATCCACCGGGACAGGGTTCGCTGAAGCTTTCTTT	CASSQSTGTGFAEAFF
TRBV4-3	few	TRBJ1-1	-	TGCGCCAGCAGCCAAGATCGGGGGGGTTACACTGAAGCTTTCTTT	CASSQDRGGYTEAFF
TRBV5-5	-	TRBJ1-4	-	TGTGCCAGCAGTCCCAGGGGCGAAAAACTGTTTTTT	CASSPRGEKLFF
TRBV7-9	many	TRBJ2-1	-	TGTGCCAGCAGCTTAGGAGGGGGTGGCAATGAGCAGTTCTTC	CASSLGGGGNEQFF
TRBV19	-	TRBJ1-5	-	TGTGCCAGTAGCGGGGCCGGGTTTGGCAATCAGCCCCAGCATTTT	CASSGAGFGNQPQHF
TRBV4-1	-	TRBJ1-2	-	TGCGCCAGCAGCCGCAGAGGGGGGAACAACTATGGCTACACCTTC	CASSRRGGNNYGYTF
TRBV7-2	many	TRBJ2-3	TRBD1	TGTGCCAGCAGCTTTTCACCGGGACAGGGAACCCTGGGTACGCAGTATTTT	CASSFSPGQGTLGTQYF
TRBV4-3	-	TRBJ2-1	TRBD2	TGCGCCAGCAGGGGGGGACTAGCGGGGTACAATGAGCAGTTCTTC	CASRGGLAGYNEQFF
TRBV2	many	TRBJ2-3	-	TGTGCCAGCAGTGAAGGACGGGGGTCAAGCACAGATACGCAGTATTTT	CASSEGRGSSTDTQYF
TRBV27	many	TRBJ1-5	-	TGTGCCAGCAGTTCCCCCGGGGGGCCCCAGCATTTT	CASSSPGGPQHF
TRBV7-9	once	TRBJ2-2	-	TGTGCCAGCAGCTTAGGACACCTCACCGGGGAGCTGTTTTTT	CASSLGHLTGELFF
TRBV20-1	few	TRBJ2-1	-	TGCAGTGCTAGAGATCTCTTGGCGGGATACAATGAGCAGTTCTTC	CSARDLLAGYNEQFF
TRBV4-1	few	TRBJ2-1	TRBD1	TGCGCCAGCAGCCCATACCTGGCAGGGGGTCCCCCTGAGCAGTTCTTC	CASSPYLAGGPPEQFF
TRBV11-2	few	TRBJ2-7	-	TGTGCCAGCAGCTTAGAGTTAGGGGCTTCCTATTACGAGCAGTACTTC	CASSLELGASYYEQYF